The 30 T cell receptor beta chains reported below all come from one sample, sequenced in a study of OX40 agonist ivuxolimab in advanced cancers. The data were produced by immunoSEQ multiplex PCR, yet TCRdb's version contains in-frame clones alone and is incomplete. The sample consists of approximately 45,000 clones, 80% to 90% of them appearing once. This specimen was CD4+ or CD8+ T cells sorted from blood, taken in a trial of the OX40 agonist ivuxolimab. The receptors were gathered from an adult with an advanced solid tumor such as melanoma, head and neck, liver or kidney cancer.

The chain joins TRBV7-2 to TRBJ1-2; 7 bases align to TRBD1. CDR3 length: 13 residues. Germline V CDR1 and CDR2: SGHTA, FQGNSA. With V trimmed by 5 bases and J by 2 bases, 2 bases remained unmatched. Here the CDR3 reads CASSPGQNYGYTF. CDR3 sequence (DNA): TGTGCCAGCAGCCCGGGACAGAACTATGGCTACACCTTC.

The V call is TRBV30, the J call TRBJ2-5, with TRBD2 matching 10 bases. V gave up 1 base and J gave up 5 bases; unmatched junction bases: 7. CDR1 is GTSNPN and CDR2 is SVGIG in the germline V gene (reference sequence). The CDR3 covers 15 residues. CDR3 protein: CAWSGTAGGGETQYF. The CDR3 bases are TGTGCCTGGAGTGGCACAGCGGGAGGGGGGGAGACCCAGTACTTC.

The chain uses TRBV2 and TRBJ2-7; D call uncertain. Germline V lookup: CDR1 SNHLY, CDR2 FYNNEI. Trimming took off 8 bases at V and 3 bases at J, with 17 bases between the two ends. This CDR3 has 14 amino acids. CDR3 nucleotide sequence: TGTGCCAGCGGGCTCCCCCGAGGATTCTACGAGCAGTACTTC. Its protein is CASGLPRGFYEQYF.

V usage is TRBV28 and J usage is TRBJ1-2; TRBD1 aligns across 9 bases. Trimming cost V 4 bases and J 8 bases; bases outside gene matches: 11. From germline, CDR1 is MDHEN and CDR2 SYDVKM. This CDR3 is 15 amino acids long. The CDR3 DNA is TGTGCCAGCAGTTGGACAGGGGCTCCTTGGATAGGCTACACCTTC. This translates into CASSWTGAPWIGYTF.

The chain has TRBV15 and TRBJ1-5, with D possibly being TRBD1 (5 bases). This CDR3 contains 16 residues. The ends were cut back, 4 bases at V and 2 bases at J, with 15 bases in the middle. Germline assignment: CDR1 LNHNV and CDR2 YYDKDF (reference sequence). CDR3: CATSNWDPRGNQPQHF. The CDR3 DNA is TGTGCCACCAGCAACTGGGACCCTAGGGGCAATCAGCCCCAGCATTTT. The whole variable domain, filled in from reference TRBV15 and TRBJ1-5, reads DAMVIQNPRYQVTQFGKPVTLSCSQTLNHNVMYWYQQKSSQAPKLLFHYYDKDFNNEADTPDNFQSRRPNTSFCFLDIRSPGLGDTAMYLCATSNWDPRGNQPQHFGDGTRLSIL.

The chain has TRBV5-1 and TRBJ2-7; 7 bases match TRBD2. V was clipped by 1 base and J by 1 base; unmatched bases: 5. The CDR3 loop spans 15 amino acids. In germline, CDR1 is SGHRS, CDR2 YFSETQ. The CDR3 bases are TGCGCCAGCAGCTTGTTCAGCGGGGATTCCTACGAGCAGTACTTC. Translated: CASSLFSGDSYEQYF. The full variable domain, rest sourced from reference TRBV5-1 and TRBJ2-7, is KAGVTQTPRYLIKTRGQQVTLSCSPISGHRSVSWYQQTPGQGLQFLFEYFSETQRNKGNFPGRFSGRQFSNSRSEMNVSTLELGDSALYLCASSLFSGDSYEQYFGPGTRLTVT.

J is TRBJ2-3 and V is TRBV11-3, with D possibly matching TRBD2 (6 bases). The germline gives CDR1 SGHNT, CDR2 YENEEA. The CDR3 loop spans 14 amino acids. Trimming took off 3 bases at V and 0 bases at J, with 7 bases between the two ends. This CDR3 is CASSLAGSTDTQYF. The DNA for the CDR3 is TGTGCCAGCAGCTTGGCGGGAAGCACAGATACGCAGTATTTT.

The chain recombines TRBV10-3 with TRBJ1-2; the D gene is possibly TRBD1 (5 bases). The CDR3 spans 14 residues. V lost 3 bases, J lost 1 base, and 9 bases lay in between. CDR1 is ENHRY, CDR2 SYGVKD, per germline. The CDR3 sequence: CAISDDSFNYGYTF. The CDR3 DNA follows: TGTGCCATCAGTGATGACAGTTTTAACTATGGCTACACCTTC.

This clone was seen just once. The genes are TRBV9 and TRBJ2-1; 7 bases are a match to TRBD1. J gave up 8 bases and V 4 bases, and 9 bases lay outside the gene matches. Germline CDR1 reads SGDLS; CDR2 reads YYNGEE. The CDR3 is made up of 14 amino acids. CDR3 region: CASSPDRVWDEQFF. The DNA of the CDR3 is TGTGCCAGCAGCCCAGACAGGGTTTGGGATGAGCAGTTCTTC.

The chain is built from TRBV6-5 and TRBJ2-3; 10 nucleotides agree with TRBD2. Trimming at V came to 4 bases and at J to 3 bases, leaving 1 base not matched to a gene. The CDR3 is 14 amino acids. Germline loops: CDR1 MNHEY, CDR2 SVGAGI. CDR3 bases: TGTGCCAGCAGTTTAGCGGGGGGTACAGATACGCAGTATTTT. Translation: CASSLAGGTDTQYF.

In its sample, this clone was seen a few times. CDR3 residues: CASSLPLGSRYGYTF. CDR3 bases: TGTGCCAGCAGCTTACCGCTCGGGAGTAGGTATGGCTACACCTTC. V and J are TRBV7-9 and TRBJ1-2; D uncertain. Deletions cut 2 bases from V and 5 bases from J, with 15 bases between. The CDR3 has 15 residues. Germline assignment: CDR1 SEHNR and CDR2 FQNEAQ (reference sequence).

This rearrangement joins TRBV6-5 to TRBJ1-1, with D unresolved. The CDR3 totals 13 residues. The V gene lost 7 bases and the J gene lost 1 base, with 10 bases spanning the gap. CDR1 and CDR2 (germline): MNHEY, SVGAGI. The CDR3 DNA reads TGTGCCAGCACGAGGGCCCGGAACACTGAAGCTTTCTTT. Translated, it gives CASTRARNTEAFF.

The rearrangement uses TRBV7-2 and TRBJ2-3; TRBD1 agrees at 9 bases. The CDR3 extends over 15 amino acids. Losses at the gene ends were 5 bases for V and 4 bases for J; bases not matched to a gene: 7. Germline V gives CDR1 SGHTA, CDR2 FQGNSA. CDR3 coding DNA: TGTGCCAGCAGCCCACAGGGGGCGCGAGCAGATACGCAGTATTTT. This codes for CASSPQGARADTQYF.

This chain joins TRBV6-5 and TRBJ2-7, with D possibly TRBD2 on 5 matching bases. V dropped 0 bases and J dropped 3 bases, with 12 bases sitting between them. Germline CDR1 MNHEY, CDR2 SVGAGI. This CDR3 contains 15 residues. The CDR3, as DNA: TGTGCCAGCAGTTACTCGTGGGGTCGGGGCTACGAGCAGTACTTC. Encoded protein: CASSYSWGRGYEQYF.

The chain joins TRBV6-5 to TRBJ2-3; D is unclear. This CDR3 is 13 amino acids long. Germline CDR1 is MNHEY and CDR2 is SVGAGI. V gave up 7 bases and J gave up 3 bases, with 11 bases separating them. CDR3 bases: TGTGCCAGCAAAGTGCCGCTAACAGATACGCAGTATTTT. This gives the protein CASKVPLTDTQYF.

The chain links TRBV5-1 to TRBJ2-6; D uncertain. The CDR3 sequence is 17 residues long. The V and J ends lost 3 bases and 1 base respectively, with 14 bases between them. Germline V gene lookup returns CDR1 SGHRS and CDR2 YFSETQ. The CDR3, as DNA: TGCGCCAGCAGCTCCTCAGCCAGGATGTCTGGGGCCAACGTCCTGACTTTC. It encodes CASSSSARMSGANVLTF.

The rearrangement joins TRBV10-3 to TRBJ2-1, with unresolved D. Trimming cost V 3 bases and J 0 bases, with 9 bases left between them. The CDR3 extends over 15 amino acids. Germline V gene lookup returns CDR1 ENHRY and CDR2 SYGVKD. The CDR3 loop reads CAISESPSSYNEQFF. DNA of the CDR3: TGTGCCATCAGTGAATCTCCGAGCTCCTACAATGAGCAGTTCTTC.

This clone was observed a few times. The chain employs TRBV15 and TRBJ2-7; no firm D call. V dropped 0 bases and J dropped 3 bases, with 9 bases sitting between them. Germline V gene lookup returns CDR1 LNHNV and CDR2 YYDKDF (reference sequence). This CDR3 comprises 14 residues. The CDR3 DNA sequence: TGTGCCACCAGCAGAGATCCGCGAGACTACGAGCAGTACTTC. Protein sequence: CATSRDPRDYEQYF.

This sequence joins TRBV11-2 and TRBJ1-5; D may be TRBD1 (6 bases). The V end lost 0 bases, the J end lost 6 bases, and 9 bases lay between the germline ends. Germline CDR1 SGHAT, CDR2 FQNNGV. The CDR3 has 14 amino acids. CDR3 in amino acids: CASSLDRGGQPQHF. Written as DNA, the CDR3 is TGTGCCAGCAGCTTAGACAGGGGAGGTCAGCCCCAGCATTTT.

The rearrangement uses TRBV28 and TRBJ1-5, with D perhaps TRBD1 (6 bases). The CDR3 is 14 residues long. Trimming shortened V by 6 bases and J by 7 bases, and 16 bases separated the two germline ends. Germline values: CDR1 MDHEN, CDR2 SYDVKM. The CDR3 region has the DNA TGTGCCAGCAGAGGATGGGGGGGCGGCCAGCCCCAGCATTTT. Residues: CASRGWGGGQPQHF.

The chain is built from TRBV18 and TRBJ1-2; D not resolved. Germline V lookup: CDR1 KGHSH, CDR2 LQKENI. This CDR3 is 14 amino acids long. Trimming took off 3 bases at V and 5 bases at J, with 13 bases between the two ends. CDR3 DNA sequence: TGTGCCAGCTCACCTGGCCAGGACTCGTATGGCTACACCTTC. This encodes CASSPGQDSYGYTF. Looking up the rest from reference TRBV18 and TRBJ1-2 gives the full variable domain: NAGVMQNPRHLVRRRGQEARLRCSPMKGHSHVYWYRQLPEEGLKFMVYLQKENIIDESGMPKERFSAEFPKEGPSILRIQQVVRGDSAAYFCASSPGQDSYGYTFGSGTRLTVV.

The chain recombines TRBV15 with TRBJ2-1; D perhaps matches TRBD2 (6 bases). The CDR3 loop spans 16 amino acids. CDR1 is LNHNV and CDR2 is YYDKDF in the germline V gene (reference sequence). V lost 1 base to trimming and J lost 5 bases, with 15 bases between them. CDR3: CATSRVGSGLNNEQFF. The CDR3 DNA reads TGTGCCACCAGCAGAGTCGGGAGCGGTCTGAACAATGAGCAGTTCTTC. The full variable domain, its missing parts supplied by reference TRBV15 and TRBJ2-1, is DAMVIQNPRYQVTQFGKPVTLSCSQTLNHNVMYWYQQKSSQAPKLLFHYYDKDFNNEADTPDNFQSRRPNTSFCFLDIRSPGLGDTAMYLCATSRVGSGLNNEQFFGPGTRLTVL.

The rearrangement joins TRBV7-2 to TRBJ1-2; TRBD1 matches 7 bases. The germline V gene encodes CDR1 SGHTA and CDR2 FQGNSA. With 0 bases clipped from V and 8 bases from J, the junction kept 6 bases outside the gene matches. The CDR3 is 14 amino acids. The CDR3 DNA reads as TGTGCCAGCAGCTTAGCCCTGACAGGGACCGGCTACACCTTC. Protein product: CASSLALTGTGYTF.

The gene calls are TRBV13 and TRBJ2-7; tentative D call: TRBD2 (6 bases). Germline CDR1 PRHDT, CDR2 FYEKMQ (reference sequence). The CDR3 is made up of 14 amino acids. Trimming pared 5 bases from V and 4 bases from J, leaving 15 bases between. The chain's CDR3 is CASSTGRLGYEQYF. CDR3 coding DNA: TGTGCCAGCAGCACCGGGAGACTGGGTTACGAGCAGTACTTC.

CDR3 DNA sequence: TGTGCCTGGAGGGACCTCGGGACTACCTACAATGAGCAGTTCTTC. Residues: CAWRDLGTTYNEQFF. The J gene is TRBJ2-1, the V gene TRBV30; 7 bases fit TRBD2. The CDR3 runs 15 residues. The J segment lost 2 bases and the V segment lost 3 bases, leaving 7 bases of the junction unmatched. Germline values: CDR1 GTSNPN, CDR2 SVGIG (reference sequence).

V is TRBV19 and J is TRBJ2-2; 7 bases align to TRBD1. In germline, CDR1 is LNHDA, CDR2 SQIVND (reference sequence). CDR3 length equals 15 residues. J gave up 3 bases and V 5 bases, and 6 bases lay outside the gene matches. CDR3: CASSSGTVYTGELFF. The CDR3 coding sequence is TGTGCCAGTAGTTCCGGGACAGTTTACACCGGGGAGCTGTTTTTT.

This chain links TRBV4-2 with TRBJ2-3; D may be TRBD1 or TRBD2 (5 bases each). This CDR3 spans 15 amino acids. Trimming stripped 1 base from V and 6 bases from J, with 14 bases between. The germline gives CDR1 LGHNA, CDR2 YNFKEQ. In DNA form, the CDR3 reads TGTGCCAGCAGCCAAGGGGACCTTACCCGGGATACGCAGTATTTT. This translates into CASSQGDLTRDTQYF.

This clone was counted a single time. The genes are TRBV9 and TRBJ1-5; 11 bases align to TRBD1. From germline, CDR1 is SGDLS and CDR2 YYNGEE. CDR3 length: 15 amino acids. V lost 3 bases and J lost 7; bases outside the gene matches: 6. The CDR3 nucleotides read TGTGCCAGCAGCGGGGGACAGGGGGGAGGACAGCCCCAGCATTTT. This sequence encodes CASSGGQGGGQPQHF. Variable domain in full (rest from reference TRBV9 and TRBJ1-5): DSGVTQTPKHLITATGQRVTLRCSPRSGDLSVYWYQQSLDQGLQFLIQYYNGEERAKGNILERFSAQQFPDLHSELNLSSLELGDSALYFCASSGGQGGGQPQHFGDGTRLSIL.

The chain carries TRBV28 and TRBJ1-5; no clear D. The CDR3 extends over 13 amino acids. V was cut by 8 bases and J by 7 bases, with 15 bases left in between. Per the germline V gene, CDR1 is MDHEN and CDR2 is SYDVKM. The CDR3: CASRREGRQPQHF. CDR3 nucleotides: TGTGCCAGCCGCCGGGAGGGAAGGCAGCCCCAGCATTTT.

The V call is TRBV30, the J call TRBJ2-1, with D possibly matching TRBD2 (6 bases). The CDR3 consists of 14 residues. Looked up from germline, CDR1 is GTSNPN and CDR2 is SVGIG (reference sequence). V was shortened by 3 bases and J by 5 bases, with 14 bases between the two germline ends. The DNA for the CDR3 is TGTGCCTGGAGCTTATGGACTAACAACAATGAGCAGTTCTTC. Its translation: CAWSLWTNNNEQFF.